Shown below are 25 T cell receptor beta chains from a single sample sequenced in a study of response to subunit inactivated influenza vaccine. TCRdb reanalysed the RT-PCR reads using MiXCR and keeps one entry per CDR3 protein. The top ten clones hold approximately 1.9% of a sample with roughly 520,000 distinct CDR3 sequences, about 25% of them seen once. Material: CD4+ T cells sorted from PBMCs, obtained 5 days after vaccination. Receptors originate from a man in his fifties or sixties who received an inactivated influenza vaccine.

The chain links TRBV20-1 to TRBJ1-5; perhaps TRBD1 as D (5 bases). CDR1 is DFQATT and CDR2 is SNEGSKA in the germline V gene (reference sequence). The CDR3 has 16 residues. Trimming took off 0 bases at V and 3 bases at J, with 15 bases between the two ends. CDR3 sequence: CSARDFRLGDNQPQHF. The CDR3 coding sequence is TGCAGTGCTAGAGATTTTCGTTTGGGGGACAATCAGCCCCAGCATTTT.

This clonotype was seen only a few times. The chain combines TRBV4-2 with TRBJ2-5; D uncertain. From germline, CDR1 is LGHNA and CDR2 YNFKEQ. The CDR3 runs to 14 residues. V dropped 4 bases and J dropped 1 base, with 10 bases sitting between them. This CDR3 is CASSPVSGQETQYF. In nucleotides, the CDR3 is TGTGCCAGCAGCCCGGTTTCCGGCCAAGAGACCCAGTACTTC.

The table lists this clonotype with many counts. This rearrangement joins TRBV7-2 to TRBJ2-3; unclear D gene. Germline CDR1 reads SGHTA; CDR2 reads FQGNSA. V lost 5 bases and J 10 bases, leaving 16 bases between the germline ends. CDR3 length: 13 residues. The CDR3 reads CASSPGRAGAQYF. CDR3 in DNA: TGTGCCAGCAGCCCCGGACGGGCCGGTGCGCAGTATTTT.

The rearrangement links TRBV5-1 to TRBJ1-1; D call uncertain. The germline V and J ends were trimmed by 0 bases and 1 base, with 4 bases remaining between them. The CDR3 is 13 amino acids. Germline CDR1 is SGHRS and CDR2 is YFSETQ. CDR3 region: CASSLDTNTEAFF. In nucleotides, the CDR3 is TGCGCCAGCAGCTTGGACACGAACACTGAAGCTTTCTTT.

Only one count was recorded for this clonotype. J is TRBJ2-1 and V is TRBV19, with D unresolved. CDR1 and CDR2 (germline): LNHDA, SQIVND (reference sequence). The CDR3 is made up of 15 amino acids. V lost 3 bases, J lost 4 bases, and 13 bases lay in between. CDR3 DNA sequence: TGTGCCAGTAGTATCGGTAACCTCCCATACAATGAGCAGTTCTTC. Amino acids: CASSIGNLPYNEQFF.

The gene calls are TRBV6-2 or TRBV6-3 and TRBJ2-6; 10 nucleotides agree with TRBD1. In germline, CDR1 is MNHEY, CDR2 SVGEGT. The V and J ends lost 2 bases and 1 base, in that order; junction bases with no gene match: 5. The CDR3 is 18 residues long. CDR3 protein: CASSYARDRGSGANVLTF. CDR3 DNA sequence: TGTGCCAGCAGTTACGCGCGGGACAGGGGTTCTGGGGCCAACGTCCTGACTTTC.

This clonotype turned up a few times. CDR3 DNA sequence: TGCGCCAGCAGCTTAGGGACAGGACACACCGGGGAGCTGTTTTTT. This encodes CASSLGTGHTGELFF. The chain recombines TRBV5-1 with TRBJ2-2; 8 nucleotides match TRBD1. V dropped 2 bases and J dropped 3; count of bases not matched to a gene: 3. This CDR3 comprises 15 residues. Germline values: CDR1 SGHRS, CDR2 YFSETQ.

In its sample, this clonotype was seen many times. J is TRBJ1-5 and V is TRBV5-1; D perhaps matches TRBD1 (5 bases). Germline V gene data show CDR1 as SGHRS and CDR2 as YFSETQ. This CDR3 spans 15 amino acids. The V end was cut by 4 bases, the J end by 3 bases, with 14 bases between. CDR3 nucleotides: TGCGCCAGCAGCCCCGGGGGGGTCTCCAATCAGCCCCAGCATTTT. It yields the protein CASSPGGVSNQPQHF.

There are a few counts of this clonotype. The genes are TRBV12-3 or TRBV12-4 and TRBJ1-1; TRBD1 aligns across 9 bases. V shed 5 bases and J 8 bases; nucleotides not matched to a gene: 6. The CDR3 extends over 13 amino acids. The CDR3 nucleotides are TGTGCCAGCAGTCTTGGGACAGGGATGGAAGCTTTCTTT. Amino acids: CASSLGTGMEAFF.

In its sample, this clonotype was seen a few times. This sequence joins TRBV29-1 and TRBJ2-3; 7 bases agree with TRBD1. In germline, CDR1 is SQVTM, CDR2 ANQGSEA. The CDR3 runs to 14 residues. V lost 7 bases, J lost 2 bases, and 9 bases stayed unmatched. DNA of the CDR3: TGCAGCGCTCCACCAGGGGGAAACACAGATACGCAGTATTTT. Protein product: CSAPPGGNTDTQYF.

The chain is built from TRBV4-1 and TRBJ2-3; D gene ambiguous. The ends were cut back, 1 base at V and 2 bases at J, with 7 bases in the middle. CDR3 size: 14 residues. Germline V lookup: CDR1 MGHRA, CDR2 YSYEKL. The CDR3 is CASSQVGPTDTQYF. In DNA form, the CDR3 reads TGCGCCAGCAGCCAAGTCGGTCCCACAGATACGCAGTATTTT.

This clonotype was observed many times. J is TRBJ2-1 and V is TRBV11-2; D is unclear. Germline CDR1 and CDR2: SGHAT and FQNNGV. This CDR3 has 13 residues. V lost 0 bases to trimming and J lost 5 bases, with 5 bases between them. The CDR3 sequence is CASSLDRDNEQFF. The CDR3 DNA follows: TGTGCCAGCAGCTTAGATCGTGACAATGAGCAGTTCTTC.

This clonotype was seen a few times. The V gene is TRBV30, the J gene TRBJ2-1, with TRBD2 matching 7 bases. Trimming cost V 5 bases and J 2 bases; bases outside gene matches: 3. Germline V gene sequence: CDR1 GTSNPN, CDR2 SVGIG (reference sequence). CDR3 length equals 13 residues. For the CDR3, the DNA is TGTGCCTGGGGCGGGAGCGCCTACAATGAGCAGTTCTTC. This sequence encodes CAWGGSAYNEQFF.

This clonotype was counted a few times. The rearrangement links TRBV12-3 or TRBV12-4 to TRBJ1-5, with D possibly matching TRBD1 (5 bases). The CDR3 length is 14 residues. Trimming shortened V by 3 bases and J by 4 bases, and 10 bases separated the two germline ends. The CDR3 sequence: CASSFAAGNQPQHF. The CDR3 DNA reads TGTGCCAGCAGTTTTGCGGCAGGGAATCAGCCCCAGCATTTT.

The rearrangement uses TRBV12-3 or TRBV12-4 and TRBJ2-3; possibly TRBD2 for D (5 bases). With 1 base removed from V and 6 bases from J, the gap between germline ends came to 11 bases. The CDR3 is 14 amino acids. The CDR3 coding sequence is TGTGCCAGCAGTTTAGGTCTAGCTAGGGATACGCAGTATTTT. Its protein is CASSLGLARDTQYF.

This clonotype was found a few times. This chain connects TRBV7-3 to TRBJ2-3; 12 nucleotides align to TRBD2. Germline CDR1 and CDR2: SGHTA and FQGTGA. CDR3 length: 17 amino acids. The ends lost 5 bases at V and 5 bases at J; junction bases unmatched: 11. As DNA, the CDR3 is TGTGCCAGCAGCCTACAGACTAGCGGGAGACGAGGAGATACGCAGTATTTT. Translating gives CASSLQTSGRRGDTQYF.

This chain uses TRBV7-2 with TRBJ1-1, with D possibly TRBD1 on 5 matching bases. CDR3 length equals 14 residues. Germline CDR1 SGHTA, CDR2 FQGNSA. V was cut by 7 bases and J by 0 bases, with 12 bases left in between. As DNA, the CDR3 is TGTGCCAGCAACTACGGGACTTTGAACACTGAAGCTTTCTTT. Protein product: CASNYGTLNTEAFF.

The J gene is TRBJ2-7, the V gene TRBV20-1; the match to TRBD2 covers 12 bases. V trimming: 1 base; J trimming: 5 bases; junction bases outside the gene matches: 0. The CDR3 loop spans 13 amino acids. The germline CDR1 and CDR2 sequences are DFQATT and SNEGSKA (reference sequence). CDR3 coding DNA: TGCAGTGCTAGAGGACTAGCGGGAGACGAGCAGTACTTC. The encoded protein is CSARGLAGDEQYF.

This clonotype was found a few times. The chain carries TRBV20-1 and TRBJ1-5, with D tentatively TRBD1 (5 bases). In germline, CDR1 is DFQATT, CDR2 SNEGSKA (reference sequence). This CDR3 has 13 amino acids. The V end lost 5 bases, the J end lost 1 base, and 9 bases lay between the germline ends. CDR3 region: CSAWQGSNQPQHF. CDR3 nucleotides: TGCAGTGCTTGGCAGGGAAGCAATCAGCCCCAGCATTTT.

This rearrangement joins TRBV6-5 to TRBJ1-2; tentatively, D is TRBD1 (5 bases). CDR1 and CDR2 from the germline V gene are MNHEY and SVGAGI. Trimming removed 1 base at V and 2 bases at J, with 14 bases between. There are 16 residues in the CDR3. The CDR3 region has the DNA TGTGCCAGCAGTTACTTCAGGGAATCTGGCAACTATGGCTACACCTTC. This sequence encodes CASSYFRESGNYGYTF.

This chain joins TRBV20-1 and TRBJ2-7, with TRBD2 as a possible D gene (6 bases). CDR3 length equals 16 residues. The germline V and J ends were trimmed by 4 bases and 0 bases, with 19 bases remaining between them. From germline, CDR1 is DFQATT and CDR2 SNEGSKA (reference sequence). CDR3 loop: CSAKSLGRSSSYEQYF. The CDR3 DNA follows: TGCAGTGCTAAGTCTCTGGGGAGGTCTTCCTCCTACGAGCAGTACTTC.

This clonotype was recorded a few times. J is TRBJ2-1 and V is TRBV10-3; a possible D gene is TRBD1 (5 bases). The CDR3 is 17 amino acids. Trimming left V 6 bases short and J 0 bases short, with 18 bases between. Germline V gene data show CDR1 as ENHRY and CDR2 as SYGVKD. CDR3 loop: CAIRVRNGQSSYNEQFF. In nucleotides, the CDR3 is TGTGCCATCAGAGTAAGAAACGGACAAAGCTCCTACAATGAGCAGTTCTTC.

The CDR3: CSATKGGDLGGYTF. CDR3 DNA: TGCAGTGCTACGAAAGGTGGGGACCTTGGGGGCTACACCTTC. The rearrangement uses TRBV20-1 and TRBJ1-2, with D possibly being TRBD1 (5 bases). The CDR3 totals 14 residues. CDR1 DFQATT and CDR2 SNEGSKA come from the germline V gene (reference sequence). Trimming stripped 4 bases from V and 8 bases from J, with 20 bases between.

This chain joins TRBV7-2 and TRBJ1-2; D is perhaps TRBD1 (5 bases). The V end lost 2 bases, the J end lost 2 bases, and 12 bases lay between the germline ends. There are 15 residues in the CDR3. The V gene's germline CDR1 is SGHTA and CDR2 FQGNSA. The chain's CDR3 is CASSLSQGSNYGYTF. In DNA form, the CDR3 reads TGTGCCAGCAGCTTATCCCAGGGATCCAACTATGGCTACACCTTC. Drawing the rest from reference TRBV7-2 and TRBJ1-2, the complete variable domain is GAGVSQSPSNKVTEKGKDVELRCDPISGHTALYWYRQSLGQGLEFLIYFQGNSAPDKSGLPSDRFSAERTGGSVSTLTIQRTQQEDSAVYLCASSLSQGSNYGYTFGSGTRLTVV.

This clonotype came up a few times. The gene calls are TRBV24-1 and TRBJ1-2; 7 bases fit TRBD1. The length of the CDR3 is 12 residues. V lost 7 bases, J lost 3 bases, and 1 base stayed unmatched. Per the germline V gene, CDR1 is KGHDR and CDR2 is SFDVKD. Here the CDR3 DNA reads TGTGCCACCAGCACAGGGGACTATGGCTACACCTTC. Encoded protein: CATSTGDYGYTF.